This T cell receptor beta chain emerged from a study of blood T cell repertoires in COVID-19. Across the study: From the United States, Italy and Spain came samples of acute and convalescent COVID-19.

Sequencing used immunoSEQ multiplex PCR; TCRdb keeps in-frame clones, though not all of them. Here the sample spans a few hundred thousand clones, 70% to 90% being singletons. The sample comprised peripheral blood. The TCR sequence derives from a woman aged 25-40 years with active or convalescent COVID-19.

The CDR3 protein is CASSIRGSPGDEAFF. The CDR3 nucleotides read TGTGCCAGTAGTATAAGGGGTTCTCCGGGGGATGAAGCTTTCTTT. The rearrangement joins TRBV19 to TRBJ1-1, with a possible D match to TRBD1 (5 bases). CDR3 length: 15 residues. The germline V gene encodes CDR1 LNHDA and CDR2 SQIVND (reference sequence). Trimming left V 2 bases short and J 7 bases short, with 17 bases between. The variable domain in full, with the rest retrieved from reference TRBV19 and TRBJ1-1, is DGGITQSPKYLFRKEGQNVTLSCEQNLNHDAMYWYRQDPGQGLRLIYYSQIVNDFQKGDIAEGYSVSREKKESFPLTVTSAQKNPTAFYLCASSIRGSPGDEAFFGQGTRLTVV.